These T cell receptor beta chains were read from a single sample in a study of blood T cell repertoires in COVID-19. Sequencing was performed with immunoSEQ multiplex PCR; in TCRdb, only in-frame clones are kept and a portion is missing. This table holds about 95,000 clones, 80% to 90% found once. Input material: peripheral blood. The origin of the receptors is a human donor in a cohort sampled during active COVID-19. The CDR3 runs from the conserved cysteine through the conserved F or W. D genes are given only for firm matches. Expanded clones are given a class, and other clones once, few, many or no size at all.

cdr3_nt: TGTGCCAGCAGTTCCCCGGGATCTGAAGCTTTCTTT; cdr3_aa: CASSSPGSEAFF; d_call: -; clone_size: -; v_call: TRBV12-3/TRBV12-4; j_call: TRBJ1-1
cdr3_nt: TGTGCCAGCAGCTCCCCCAGCGGACCGAACACCGGGGAGCTGTTTTTT; cdr3_aa: CASSSPSGPNTGELFF; d_call: -; clone_size: -; v_call: TRBV7-9; j_call: TRBJ2-2
cdr3_nt: TGTGCCAGCAGCTTACCGCGGGGCAGAGGCGGGGAGCTGTTTTTT; cdr3_aa: CASSLPRGRGGELFF; d_call: -; clone_size: -; v_call: TRBV7-8; j_call: TRBJ2-2
cdr3_nt: TGTGCCAGCAGCCTCAGTAAACACTATGGCTACACCTTC; cdr3_aa: CASSLSKHYGYTF; d_call: -; clone_size: -; v_call: TRBV14; j_call: TRBJ1-2
cdr3_nt: TGTGCCAGCAGCTTGGCCGGGACAAAAGAGACCCAGTACTTC; cdr3_aa: CASSLAGTKETQYF; d_call: -; clone_size: -; v_call: TRBV5-4; j_call: TRBJ2-5
cdr3_nt: TGTGCCAGCAGCTTCGCTCAGGGGATCCTCGGCACTGAAGCTTTCTTT; cdr3_aa: CASSFAQGILGTEAFF; d_call: -; clone_size: -; v_call: TRBV7-2; j_call: TRBJ1-1
cdr3_nt: TGTGCCAGCAGAGGCCGAGGTCAACAAGAGACCCAGTACTTC; cdr3_aa: CASRGRGQQETQYF; d_call: -; clone_size: -; v_call: TRBV13; j_call: TRBJ2-5
cdr3_nt: TGTGCCACCCGCCCGGGACAGAGAAGGGACTATGGCTACACCTTC; cdr3_aa: CATRPGQRRDYGYTF; d_call: TRBD1; clone_size: -; v_call: TRBV15; j_call: TRBJ1-2
cdr3_nt: TGTGCCAGCAGCCCGGGGGTCGGGGCCTCGCCGGGCAATCAGCCCCAGCATTTT; cdr3_aa: CASSPGVGASPGNQPQHF; d_call: -; clone_size: few; v_call: TRBV5-5; j_call: TRBJ1-5
cdr3_nt: TGTGCCAGCAGTGAAAAGGTGGGGCTAGCGATACTAGCCAAAAACATTCAGTACTTC; cdr3_aa: CASSEKVGLAILAKNIQYF; d_call: -; clone_size: once; v_call: TRBV6-1; j_call: TRBJ2-4
cdr3_nt: TGTGCCAGCACACCCTACCGGGACAGTACCTACGAGCAGTACTTC; cdr3_aa: CASTPYRDSTYEQYF; d_call: TRBD1; clone_size: -; v_call: TRBV6-5; j_call: TRBJ2-7
cdr3_nt: TGTGCCGGCAGCACCGACCGGGACAGGGATGACGGCTACACCTTC; cdr3_aa: CAGSTDRDRDDGYTF; d_call: TRBD1; clone_size: -; v_call: TRBV5-4; j_call: TRBJ1-2
cdr3_nt: TGCGCCAGCAGCTTGGTGGGGCACTCCTACGAGCAGTACTTC; cdr3_aa: CASSLVGHSYEQYF; d_call: -; clone_size: -; v_call: TRBV5-1; j_call: TRBJ2-7
cdr3_nt: TGTGCCAGCAGCTACAGGGCTGGACAGGATAAGGATGGCTACACCTTC; cdr3_aa: CASSYRAGQDKDGYTF; d_call: TRBD1; clone_size: -; v_call: TRBV3-1/TRBV3-2; j_call: TRBJ1-2
cdr3_nt: TGTGCCAGCAGTTATGAAACAGGGATGGCGGGCTATAGCAATCAGCCCCAGCATTTT; cdr3_aa: CASSYETGMAGYSNQPQHF; d_call: -; clone_size: -; v_call: TRBV6-2/TRBV6-3; j_call: TRBJ1-5
cdr3_nt: TGTGCCAGCAGCTTACCGTTTGAGGGGACAACCTACAATGAGCAGTTCTTC; cdr3_aa: CASSLPFEGTTYNEQFF; d_call: -; clone_size: -; v_call: TRBV7-2; j_call: TRBJ2-1